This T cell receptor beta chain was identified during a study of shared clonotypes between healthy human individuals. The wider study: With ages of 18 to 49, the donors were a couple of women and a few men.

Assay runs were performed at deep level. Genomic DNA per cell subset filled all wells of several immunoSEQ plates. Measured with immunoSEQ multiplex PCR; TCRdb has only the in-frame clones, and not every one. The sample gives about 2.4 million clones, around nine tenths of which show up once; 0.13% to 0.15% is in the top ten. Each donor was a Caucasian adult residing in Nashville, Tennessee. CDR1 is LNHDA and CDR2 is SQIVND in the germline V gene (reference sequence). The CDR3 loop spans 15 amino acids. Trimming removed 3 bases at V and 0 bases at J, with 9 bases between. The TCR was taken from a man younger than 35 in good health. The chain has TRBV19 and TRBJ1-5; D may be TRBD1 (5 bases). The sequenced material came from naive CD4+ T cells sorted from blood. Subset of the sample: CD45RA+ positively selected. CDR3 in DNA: TGTGCCAGTAGTATGACAGTCTTTAGCAATCAGCCCCAGCATTTT. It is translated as CASSMTVFSNQPQHF.